This TCR beta chain was sequenced in a study of blood T cell repertoires in COVID-19. Repertoires were generated with immunoSEQ multiplex PCR, while TCRdb's copy carries only in-frame clones and drops some. The repertoire includes some 150,000 clones, 70% to 90% of them detected once, and 2% to 3% sits in the top ten. CDR1 is SGDLS and CDR2 is YYNGEE in the germline V gene. Germline trimming cut 0 bases from V and 4 bases from J; bases unmatched to any gene: 4. This CDR3 is built from 15 residues. The sample consisted of peripheral blood. The chain couples TRBV9 to TRBJ2-1; 7 nucleotides align to TRBD2. The receptor comes from a human donor with acute or convalescent COVID-19. The donor label of this sample is uncertain. The CDR3 bases are TGTGCCAGCAGCGTAGACGGGAGGACATACAATGAGCAGTTCTTC. Protein: CASSVDGRTYNEQFF.